This entry features one T cell receptor (beta chain) sequence. The antigen is unknown. The CDR3 runs to 13 residues. Germline assignment: CDR1 ENHRY and CDR2 SYGVKD. V was trimmed by 2 bases and J by 2 bases, leaving 4 bases between them. The sample comes from a study of graft-versus-host responses after intestinal transplantation. TCRdb's table, derived via immunoSEQ multiplex PCR, lists solely in-frame clones and lacks some. The sample lists fewer than 120,000 clones, just under 95% occurring once. Findings and limits, study-wide: Recipient marrow showed GvH clones, some seen first in ileum or blood.

The source was unstimulated CD8+ T cells sorted from spleen or lymph node cells, collected before intestinal transplant. The sequence derives from a human donor who received an intestinal transplant. This chain uses TRBV10-3 with TRBJ1-5; D unclear. CDR3 sequence: CAISEGGNQPQHF. In DNA, the CDR3 is TGTGCCATCAGTGAGGGTGGCAATCAGCCCCAGCATTTT.